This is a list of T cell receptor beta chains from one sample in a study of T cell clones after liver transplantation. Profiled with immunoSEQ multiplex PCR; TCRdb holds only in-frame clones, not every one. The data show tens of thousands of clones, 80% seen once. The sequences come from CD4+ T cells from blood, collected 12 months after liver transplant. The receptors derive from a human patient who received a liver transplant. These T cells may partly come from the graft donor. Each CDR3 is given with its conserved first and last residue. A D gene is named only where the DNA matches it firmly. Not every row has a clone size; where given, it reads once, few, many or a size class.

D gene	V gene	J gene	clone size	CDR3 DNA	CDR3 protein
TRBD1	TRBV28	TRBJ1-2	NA	TGTGCCAGCACCGAATCCGGGACAGGGGGCTACTATGGCTACACCTTC	CASTESGTGGYYGYTF
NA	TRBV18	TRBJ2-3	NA	TGTGCCAGCTCACCACCCAGAATAGGAAGCTTTAATACGCAGTATTTT	CASSPPRIGSFNTQYF
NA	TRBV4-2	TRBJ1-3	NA	TGTGCCAGCAGCCAAGAGAGGGGGGATACTGGAAACACCATATATTTT	CASSQERGDTGNTIYF
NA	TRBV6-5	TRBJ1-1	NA	TGTGCCAGCAGGAGGGAAGTTGACACTGAAGCTTTCTTT	CASRREVDTEAFF
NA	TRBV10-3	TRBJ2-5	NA	TGTGCCATCAGCCCGCAGGGAGTGCAGGAGACCCAGTACTTC	CAISPQGVQETQYF
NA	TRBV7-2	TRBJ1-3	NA	TGTGCCAGCAGCTGGGGCGGGGCGATCTCTGGAAACACCATATATTTT	CASSWGGAISGNTIYF
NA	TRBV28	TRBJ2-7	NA	TGTGCCAGCAGTTTCGTCGGGGCCTCCGGATACGAGCAGTACTTC	CASSFVGASGYEQYF
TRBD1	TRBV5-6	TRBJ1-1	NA	TGTGCCAGCCGCAGGGGGTTGGACACTGAAGCTTTCTTT	CASRRGLDTEAFF
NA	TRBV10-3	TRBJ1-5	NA	TGTGCCATCAGTGGACGGGAAAATCAGCCCCAGCATTTT	CAISGRENQPQHF
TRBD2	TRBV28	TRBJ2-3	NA	TGTGCCAGCCGTACCCCAGGGACTAGTGGGACAGATACGCAGTATTTT	CASRTPGTSGTDTQYF
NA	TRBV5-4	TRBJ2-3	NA	TGTGCCAGCAGCTACGGCGGGAGCACAGATACGCAGTATTTT	CASSYGGSTDTQYF
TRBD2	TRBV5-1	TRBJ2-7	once	TGCGCCAGCAGCTTGGAACTAGCGGGGGGCTACGAGCAGTACTTC	CASSLELAGGYEQYF
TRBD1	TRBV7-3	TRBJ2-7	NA	TGTGCCAGCAGCCTAGGGGGACAGGGGGCCCCCTACGAGCAGTACTTC	CASSLGGQGAPYEQYF
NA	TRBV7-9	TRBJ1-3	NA	TGTGCCAGCAGCTTAGGGACTTCTGGAAACACCATATATTTT	CASSLGTSGNTIYF
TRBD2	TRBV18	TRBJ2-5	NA	TGTGCCAGCTCCGATACGGGAGGGGAGACCCAGTACTTC	CASSDTGGETQYF
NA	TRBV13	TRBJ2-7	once	TGTGCCAGCAGCTTAGGGGGAGCCGGGACTCCATCCTACGAGCAGTACTTC	CASSLGGAGTPSYEQYF
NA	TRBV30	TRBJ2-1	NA	TGTGCCTGGGGTCGTAATCCTCTGTCCTACAATGAGCAGTTCTTC	CAWGRNPLSYNEQFF
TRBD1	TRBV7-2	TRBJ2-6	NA	TGTGCCAGCAGCGTAACAGGGGGTAAAGGGGCCAACGTCCTGACTTTC	CASSVTGGKGANVLTF
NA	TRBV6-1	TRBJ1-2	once	TGTGCCAGCAGTGAACTGGGGGCAGTAGCCTATGGCTACACCTTC	CASSELGAVAYGYTF
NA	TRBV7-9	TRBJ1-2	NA	TGTGCCAGCAGCTTAGTGGGGGTAGAGGGCTACACCTTC	CASSLVGVEGYTF
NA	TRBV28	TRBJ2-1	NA	TGTGCCAGCAGTTTCTTCTTTGGGGGGTTCGATCGCAAGCCTTACAATGAGCAGTTCTTC	CASSFFFGGFDRKPYNEQFF
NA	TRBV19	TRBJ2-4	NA	TGTGCCAGTAGTATAGGTGGCATGAGTGGAGACATTCAGTACTTC	CASSIGGMSGDIQYF
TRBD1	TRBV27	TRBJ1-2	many	TGTGCCAGCAGTTTTAGGTTAAGGGACAGGGGGATTTCTGCTAATGGCTACACCTTC	CASSFRLRDRGISANGYTF
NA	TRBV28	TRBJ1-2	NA	TGTGCCAGCAGTTTCACAGGGCCTGACTATGGCTACACCTTC	CASSFTGPDYGYTF
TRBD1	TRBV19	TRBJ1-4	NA	TGTGCCAGTAGTATTCGCCACCGCCGTGGGACAGGGGTGGTTCATGAAAAACTGTTTTTT	CASSIRHRRGTGVVHEKLFF
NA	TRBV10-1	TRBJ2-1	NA	TGCGCCAGCAGCCGTGGACAGTCCAATGAGCAGTTCTTC	CASSRGQSNEQFF
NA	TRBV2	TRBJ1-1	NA	TGTGCCAGCGGCCGGACCGACCTTGAAGCTTTCTTT	CASGRTDLEAFF
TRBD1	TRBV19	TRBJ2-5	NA	TGTGCCAGTTCCCGGGACAGGGCTAATCAAGAGACCCAGTACTTC	CASSRDRANQETQYF
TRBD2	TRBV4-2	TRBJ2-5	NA	TGTGCCAGCAGCCTAACCCGCGGGAGCCAAGAGACCCAGTACTTC	CASSLTRGSQETQYF
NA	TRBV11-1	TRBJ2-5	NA	TGTGCCAGCAGCTTAGTACGGGCCAGTCAAGAGACCCAGTACTTC	CASSLVRASQETQYF
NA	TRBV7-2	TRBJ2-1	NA	TGTGCCAGCACACCCCACCCCGGTGAGGAGCAGTTCTTC	CASTPHPGEEQFF
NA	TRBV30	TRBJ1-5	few	TGTGCCTGGGGTCAGGGAGGGCCCCAGCATTTT	CAWGQGGPQHF
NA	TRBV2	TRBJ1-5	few	TGTGCCAGCAGTCCCACATGGGGGAATCAGCCCCAGCATTTT	CASSPTWGNQPQHF
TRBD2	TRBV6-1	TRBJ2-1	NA	TGTGCCAGCAGTGGCTCGACTAGCGGGAGATGGGATGAGCAGTTCTTC	CASSGSTSGRWDEQFF
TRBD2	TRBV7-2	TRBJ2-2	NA	TGTGCCAGCAGCTTCGGACTAGTTGGGACCGGGGAGCTGTTTTTT	CASSFGLVGTGELFF
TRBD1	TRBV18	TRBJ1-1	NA	TGTGCCAGCTCAGAGACAGGGGTGGGCACTGAAGCTTTCTTT	CASSETGVGTEAFF
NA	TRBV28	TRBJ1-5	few	TGTGCCAGCAGTCCTTCCGGGTATGGGGTCAATCAGCCCCAGCATTTT	CASSPSGYGVNQPQHF
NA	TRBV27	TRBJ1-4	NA	TGTGCCAGCAGTTTATCGGGCTGGGGGCCTAATGAAAAACTGTTTTTT	CASSLSGWGPNEKLFF
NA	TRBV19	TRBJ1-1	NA	TGTGCCAGTAGTACCTCTAAGAACACTGAAGCTTTCTTT	CASSTSKNTEAFF
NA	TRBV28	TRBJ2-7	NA	TGTGCCAGCAGACCTCCAGGGGGAGGGCCGAACGAGCAGTACTTC	CASRPPGGGPNEQYF
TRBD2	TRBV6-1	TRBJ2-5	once	TGTGCCAGCAGTCAGCTAGCGGGAGGACAAGAGACCCAGTACTTC	CASSQLAGGQETQYF
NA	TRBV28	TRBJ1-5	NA	TGTGCCAGCAGTTTCCCTACGGGTAGCAATCAGCCCCAGCATTTT	CASSFPTGSNQPQHF
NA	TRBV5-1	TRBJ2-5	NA	TGCGCCAGCAGCCCCCCTAGGGGAGGTGAAGAGACCCAGTACTTC	CASSPPRGGEETQYF
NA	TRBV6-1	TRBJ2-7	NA	TGTGCCAGCAGGCCTACAGGGACCGAGCAGTACTTC	CASRPTGTEQYF
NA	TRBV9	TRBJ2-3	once	TGTGCCAGCAGCGCCTCGGTCACAGATACGCAGTATTTT	CASSASVTDTQYF
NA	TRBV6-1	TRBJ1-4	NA	TGTGCCAGCAGGGTTACAACTAATGAAAAACTGTTTTTT	CASRVTTNEKLFF
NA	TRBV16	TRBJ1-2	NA	TGTGCCAGCAGCCGCGACTCGTATGGCTACACCTTC	CASSRDSYGYTF
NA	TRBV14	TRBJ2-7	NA	TGTGCCAGCAGTTACGTGGGAGAGCAGTACTTC	CASSYVGEQYF